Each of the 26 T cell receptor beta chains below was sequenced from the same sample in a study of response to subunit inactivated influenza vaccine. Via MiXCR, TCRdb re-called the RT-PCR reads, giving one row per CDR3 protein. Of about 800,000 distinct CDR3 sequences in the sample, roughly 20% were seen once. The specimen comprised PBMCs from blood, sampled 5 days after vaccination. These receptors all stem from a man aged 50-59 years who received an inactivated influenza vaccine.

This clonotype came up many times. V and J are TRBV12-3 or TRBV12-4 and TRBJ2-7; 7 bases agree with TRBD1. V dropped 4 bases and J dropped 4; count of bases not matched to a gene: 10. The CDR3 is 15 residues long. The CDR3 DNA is TGTGCCAGCAGTTACAACAGGGGCTTTAGGTACGAGCAGTACTTC. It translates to CASSYNRGFRYEQYF.

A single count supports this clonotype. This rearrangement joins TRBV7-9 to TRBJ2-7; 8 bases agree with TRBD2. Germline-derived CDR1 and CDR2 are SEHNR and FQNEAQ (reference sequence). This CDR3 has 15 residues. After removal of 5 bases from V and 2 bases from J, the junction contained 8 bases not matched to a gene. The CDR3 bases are TGTGCCAGCAGCCCCCGGGAGGGGACTCCCTACGAGCAGTACTTC. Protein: CASSPREGTPYEQYF.

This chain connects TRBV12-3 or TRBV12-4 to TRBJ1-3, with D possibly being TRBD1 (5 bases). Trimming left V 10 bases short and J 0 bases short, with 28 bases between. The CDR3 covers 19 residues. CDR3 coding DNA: TGTGCCACCACCTCCGGGACGACTTATGGAGACGGCTCTGGAAACACCATATATTTT. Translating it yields CATTSGTTYGDGSGNTIYF.

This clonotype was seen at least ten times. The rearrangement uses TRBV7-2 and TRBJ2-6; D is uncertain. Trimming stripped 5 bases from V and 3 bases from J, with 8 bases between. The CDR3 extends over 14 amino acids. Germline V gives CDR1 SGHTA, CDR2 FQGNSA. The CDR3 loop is CASSRMSGANVLTF. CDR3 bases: TGTGCCAGCAGCCGTATGAGTGGGGCCAACGTCCTGACTTTC.

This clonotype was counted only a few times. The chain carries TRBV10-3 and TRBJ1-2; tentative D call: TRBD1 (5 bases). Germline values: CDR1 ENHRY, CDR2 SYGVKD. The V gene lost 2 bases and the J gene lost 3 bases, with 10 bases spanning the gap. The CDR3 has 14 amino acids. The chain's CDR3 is CAISEKTDYYGYTF. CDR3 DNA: TGTGCCATCAGTGAGAAGACAGATTACTATGGCTACACCTTC.

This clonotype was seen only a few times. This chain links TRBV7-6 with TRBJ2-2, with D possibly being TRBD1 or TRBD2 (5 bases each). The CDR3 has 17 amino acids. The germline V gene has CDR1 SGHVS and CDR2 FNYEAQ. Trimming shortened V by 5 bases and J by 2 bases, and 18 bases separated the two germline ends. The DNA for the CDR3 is TGTGCCAGCAGCAAATTCCAAGCTGGGGGAAACACCGGGGAGCTGTTTTTT. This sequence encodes CASSKFQAGGNTGELFF. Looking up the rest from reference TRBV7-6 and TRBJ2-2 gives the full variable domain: GAGVSQSPRYKVTKRGQDVALRCDPISGHVSLYWYRQALGQGPEFLTYFNYEAQQDKSGLPNDRFSAERPEGSISTLTIQRTEQRDSAMYRCASSKFQAGGNTGELFFGEGSRLTVL.

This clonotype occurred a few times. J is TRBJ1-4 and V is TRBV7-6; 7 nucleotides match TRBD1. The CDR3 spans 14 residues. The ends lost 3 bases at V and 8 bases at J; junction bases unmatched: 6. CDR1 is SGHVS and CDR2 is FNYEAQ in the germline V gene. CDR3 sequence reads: CASSFHRGGEKLFF. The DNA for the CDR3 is TGTGCCAGCAGCTTTCACAGGGGTGGCGAAAAACTGTTTTTT.

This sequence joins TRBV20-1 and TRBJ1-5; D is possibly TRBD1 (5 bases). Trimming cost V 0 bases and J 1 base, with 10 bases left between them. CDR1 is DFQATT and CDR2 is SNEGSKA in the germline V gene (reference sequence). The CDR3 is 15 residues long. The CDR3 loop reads CSAREQGVSNQPQHF. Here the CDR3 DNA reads TGCAGTGCTAGAGAGCAGGGAGTCAGCAATCAGCCCCAGCATTTT.

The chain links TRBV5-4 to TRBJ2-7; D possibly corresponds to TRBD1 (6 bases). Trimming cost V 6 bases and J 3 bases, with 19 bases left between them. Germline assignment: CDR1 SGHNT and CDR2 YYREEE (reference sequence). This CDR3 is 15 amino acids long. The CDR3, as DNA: TGTGCCAGCACCTCGTGGGGACAAACCTTCTACGAGCAGTACTTC. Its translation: CASTSWGQTFYEQYF. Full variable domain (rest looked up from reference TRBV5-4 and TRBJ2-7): ETGVTQSPTHLIKTRGQQVTLRCSSQSGHNTVSWYQQALGQGPQFIFQYYREEENGRGNFPPRFSGLQFPNYSSELNVNALELDDSALYLCASTSWGQTFYEQYFGPGTRLTVT.

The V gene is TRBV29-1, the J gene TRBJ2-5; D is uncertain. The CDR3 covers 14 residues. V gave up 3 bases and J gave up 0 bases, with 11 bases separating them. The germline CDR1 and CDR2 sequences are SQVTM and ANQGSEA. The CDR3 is CSVDGAPYQETQYF. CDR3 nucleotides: TGCAGCGTTGATGGAGCGCCTTACCAAGAGACCCAGTACTTC.

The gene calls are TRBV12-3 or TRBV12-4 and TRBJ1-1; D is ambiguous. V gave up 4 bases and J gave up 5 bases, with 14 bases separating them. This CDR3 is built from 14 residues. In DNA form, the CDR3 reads TGTGCCAGCAGTTCTAGCCCGGTAGGGACTGAAGCTTTCTTT. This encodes CASSSSPVGTEAFF.

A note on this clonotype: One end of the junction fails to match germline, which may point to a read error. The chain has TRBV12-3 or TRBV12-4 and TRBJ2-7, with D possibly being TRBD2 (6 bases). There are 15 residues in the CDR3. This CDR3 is CASSFPGRGSHEQYF. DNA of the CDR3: TGTGCCAGCAGTTTTCCCGGGAGAGGCTCCCACGAGCAGTACTTC.

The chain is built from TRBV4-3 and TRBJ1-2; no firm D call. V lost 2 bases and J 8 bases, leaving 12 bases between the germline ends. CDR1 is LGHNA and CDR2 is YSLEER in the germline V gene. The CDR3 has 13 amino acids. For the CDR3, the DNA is TGCGCCAGCAGCCAATCCCGGGGAGCGGGCTACACCTTC. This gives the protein CASSQSRGAGYTF.

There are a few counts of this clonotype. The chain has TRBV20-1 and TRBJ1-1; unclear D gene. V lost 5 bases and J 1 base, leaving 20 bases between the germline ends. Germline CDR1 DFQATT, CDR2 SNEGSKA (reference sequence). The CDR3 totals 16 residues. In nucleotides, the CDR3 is TGCAGTGCTCGGCAACGTGGACTGCCCTGGAACACTGAAGCTTTCTTT. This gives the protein CSARQRGLPWNTEAFF.

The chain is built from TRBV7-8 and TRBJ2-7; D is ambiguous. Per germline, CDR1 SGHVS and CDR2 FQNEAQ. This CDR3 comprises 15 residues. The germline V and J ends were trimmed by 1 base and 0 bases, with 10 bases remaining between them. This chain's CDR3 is CASSLEGSYSYEQYF. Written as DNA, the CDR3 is TGTGCCAGCAGCTTAGAGGGTAGTTACTCCTACGAGCAGTACTTC.

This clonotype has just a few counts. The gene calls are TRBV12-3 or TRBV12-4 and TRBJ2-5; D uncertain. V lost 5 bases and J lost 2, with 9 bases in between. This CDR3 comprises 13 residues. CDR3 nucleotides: TGTGCCAGCAGTAATACAGATCAAGAGACCCAGTACTTC. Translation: CASSNTDQETQYF.

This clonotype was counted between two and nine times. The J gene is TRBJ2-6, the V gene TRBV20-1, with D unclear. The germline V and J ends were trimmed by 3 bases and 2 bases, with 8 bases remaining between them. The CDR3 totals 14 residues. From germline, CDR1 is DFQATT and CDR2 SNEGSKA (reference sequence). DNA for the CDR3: TGCAGTGCTAGTATACCTGCTGGGGCCAACGTCCTGACTTTC. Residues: CSASIPAGANVLTF.

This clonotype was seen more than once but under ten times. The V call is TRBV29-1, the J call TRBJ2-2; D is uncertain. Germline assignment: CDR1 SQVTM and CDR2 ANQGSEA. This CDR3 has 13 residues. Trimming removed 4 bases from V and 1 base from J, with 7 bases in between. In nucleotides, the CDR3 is TGCAGCGTTGGACGGCAGAACACCGGGGAGCTGTTTTTT. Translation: CSVGRQNTGELFF.

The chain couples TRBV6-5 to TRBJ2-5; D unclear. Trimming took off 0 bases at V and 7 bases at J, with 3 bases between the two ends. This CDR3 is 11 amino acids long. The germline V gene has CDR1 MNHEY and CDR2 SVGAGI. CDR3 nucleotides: TGTGCCAGCAGTTACTCTCGGACCCAGTACTTC. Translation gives CASSYSRTQYF.

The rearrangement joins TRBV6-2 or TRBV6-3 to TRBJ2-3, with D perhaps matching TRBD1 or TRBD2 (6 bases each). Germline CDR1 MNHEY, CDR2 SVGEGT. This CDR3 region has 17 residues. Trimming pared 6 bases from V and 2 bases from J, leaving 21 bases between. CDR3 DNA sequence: TGTGCCAGCAGCCTCTACAGGCCGGGGGCCGACACAGATACGCAGTATTTT. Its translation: CASSLYRPGADTDTQYF.

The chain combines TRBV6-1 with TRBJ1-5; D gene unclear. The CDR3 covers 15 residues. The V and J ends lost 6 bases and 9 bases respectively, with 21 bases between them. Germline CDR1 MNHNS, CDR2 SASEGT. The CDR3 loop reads CASSQHGSTGSPQHF. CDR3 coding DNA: TGTGCCAGCAGCCAACATGGTTCTACGGGTTCGCCCCAGCATTTT.

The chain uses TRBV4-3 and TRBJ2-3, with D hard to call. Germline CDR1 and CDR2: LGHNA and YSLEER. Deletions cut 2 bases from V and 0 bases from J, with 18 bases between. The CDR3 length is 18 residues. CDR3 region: CASSQSTSSVASTDTQYF. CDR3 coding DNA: TGCGCCAGCAGCCAATCCACGTCGAGCGTTGCTAGCACAGATACGCAGTATTTT.

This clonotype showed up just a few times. In DNA form, the CDR3 reads TGCAGTGCTAGACCTCTCTCGGGACTAGATTGGTTCTTC. It translates to CSARPLSGLDWFF. The J gene is TRBJ2-1, the V gene TRBV20-1, with 8 bases identical to TRBD2. Germline loops: CDR1 DFQATT, CDR2 SNEGSKA (reference sequence). V was pared by 2 bases and J by 15 bases, with 12 bases of the junction left unmatched. The CDR3 sequence is 13 residues long.

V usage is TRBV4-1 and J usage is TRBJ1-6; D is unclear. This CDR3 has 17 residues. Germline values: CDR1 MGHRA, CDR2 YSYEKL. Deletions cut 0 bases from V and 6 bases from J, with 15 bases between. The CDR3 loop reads CASSQEEQGRTNSPLHF. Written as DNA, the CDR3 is TGCGCCAGCAGCCAAGAAGAGCAAGGACGGACTAATTCACCCCTCCACTTT.

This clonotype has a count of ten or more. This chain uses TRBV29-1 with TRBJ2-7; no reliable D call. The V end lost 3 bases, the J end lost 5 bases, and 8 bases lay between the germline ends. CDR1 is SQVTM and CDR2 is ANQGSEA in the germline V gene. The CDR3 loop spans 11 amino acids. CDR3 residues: CSVDARDEQYF. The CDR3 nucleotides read TGCAGCGTTGATGCCAGAGACGAGCAGTACTTC.

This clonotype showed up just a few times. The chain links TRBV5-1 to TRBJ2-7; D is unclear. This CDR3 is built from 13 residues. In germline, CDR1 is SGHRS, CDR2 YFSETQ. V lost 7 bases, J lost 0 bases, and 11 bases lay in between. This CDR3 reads CASRPDVSYEQYF. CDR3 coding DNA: TGCGCCAGCCGTCCGGACGTCTCCTACGAGCAGTACTTC.